This TCR beta chain came from a study of shared clonotypes between healthy human individuals. Study summary: Researchers drew samples from two women and a few men aged 18 to 49.

The study's findings and limits: As a rule, naive subsets had a larger estimated richness than memory subsets.

Comment on this clone: Antigen: not known.

The V segment lost 7 bases and the J segment 8 bases; nucleotides outside the gene matches: 11. Per germline, CDR1 MNHEY and CDR2 SMNVEV (reference sequence). CDR3 length: 15 amino acids. The assay was immunoSEQ multiplex PCR, and TCRdb's table has in-frame clones only and misses some. This sample has over a million clones; roughly 96% occur once, and the top ten carry approximately 1.1%. This chain links TRBV27 with TRBJ1-2; 12 bases are shared with TRBD1. Sequencing was done on a sample of naive CD4+ T cells sorted from blood. The subset: CD45RA+ positively selected. This TCR came from a man aged 25 to 40 in good health. The CDR3 sequence is CASTMGQGAAGGYTF. CDR3 in DNA: TGTGCCAGCACCATGGGACAGGGGGCGGCTGGCGGCTACACCTTC.